This T cell receptor beta chain was recovered during a study of shared clonotypes between healthy human individuals. Sequencing used immunoSEQ multiplex PCR; TCRdb keeps in-frame clones, though not all of them. The sample has some 2,400,000 clones, more than 90% seen once. CDR1 and CDR2 from the germline V gene are SQVTM and ANQGSEA. The CDR3 extends over 11 amino acids. The chain carries TRBV29-1 and TRBJ2-5; no clear D. TRBJ2-7 explains the end of the DNA better; the J call may be wrong. Specimen: naive CD4+ T cells sorted from blood. Subset denoted: CD45RA+ positively selected. The clonotype comes from a man between 18 and 29 years old in good health. CDR3 residues: CSVEIRDEQYF. CDR3 nucleotides: TGCAGCGTTGAAATTCGGGACGAGCAGTACTTC.